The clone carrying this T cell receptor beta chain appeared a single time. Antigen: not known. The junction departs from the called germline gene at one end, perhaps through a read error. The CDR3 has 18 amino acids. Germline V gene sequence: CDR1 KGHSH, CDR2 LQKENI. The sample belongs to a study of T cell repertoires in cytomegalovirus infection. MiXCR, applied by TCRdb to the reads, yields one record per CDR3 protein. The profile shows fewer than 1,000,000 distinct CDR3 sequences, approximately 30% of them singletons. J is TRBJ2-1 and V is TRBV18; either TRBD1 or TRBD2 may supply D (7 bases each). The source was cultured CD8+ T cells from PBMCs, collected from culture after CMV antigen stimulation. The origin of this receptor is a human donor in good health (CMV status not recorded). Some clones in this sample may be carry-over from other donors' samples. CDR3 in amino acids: CASSLDRVLAVPYNERFF. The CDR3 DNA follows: TGTGCCAGCTCCCTAGACAGGGTTCTAGCGGTACCCTACAATGAGCGGTTCTTC. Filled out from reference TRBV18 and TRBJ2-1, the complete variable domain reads NAGVMQNPRHLVRRRGQEARLRCSPMKGHSHVYWYRQLPEEGLKFMVYLQKENIIDESGMPKERFSAEFPKEGPSILRIQQVVRGDSAAYFCASSLDRVLAVPYNERFFGPGTRLTVL.